Below, 29 T cell receptor beta chains from the same sample are listed, as sequenced in a study of T-cell memory formation after mild COVID-19 (dated by TCRdb to the early 2020s). The library was made by 5' RACE. Sequencing relied on an Illumina NovaSeq 6000. TCRdb redid the processing of the public reads, applying fastp at Q25 and MiXCR, and retained in-frame beta chains. All rows with the same CDR3 protein become a single entry with the most common DNA and genes. The sample table contains some 190,000 distinct CDR3 sequences; only one count was recorded for 16% of them. Together, the top ten hold under 2.5% of the sample. Material: PBMCs or a T cell subset sorted from them (not recorded which). Every receptor here comes from an adult woman who had mild COVID-19 (a few samples of this study predate the infection). The sample titles of this study are shuffled in the database, so cell type and time point are left out; the donor was told from shared clones.

The sample holds a few counts of this clonotype. The J gene is TRBJ1-2, the V gene TRBV5-1; D possibly corresponds to TRBD1 (6 bases). V was shortened by 4 bases and J by 3 bases, with 7 bases between the two germline ends. CDR3 size: 12 residues. Germline CDR1 and CDR2: SGHRS and YFSETQ. CDR3 bases: TGCGCCAGCAGCGCAGGGGACTATGGCTACACCTTC. Protein product: CASSAGDYGYTF.

This clonotype was detected only a few times. This chain uses TRBV12-3 or TRBV12-4 with TRBJ2-6, with 9 bases that match TRBD2. J was trimmed by 0 bases and V by 7 bases; bases with no gene match: 7. The CDR3 is 17 residues long. The CDR3: CASTILAGSSGANVLTF. Here the CDR3 DNA reads TGTGCCAGCACCATCCTAGCGGGAAGCTCTGGGGCCAACGTCCTGACTTTC.

The chain uses TRBV9 and TRBJ2-1; no firm D call. The CDR3 extends over 15 amino acids. Germline CDR1 and CDR2: SGDLS and YYNGEE. V was cut by 1 base and J by 9 bases, with 17 bases left in between. CDR3 region: CASSVLLATPSEQFF. CDR3 bases: TGTGCCAGCAGCGTACTCTTAGCAACCCCCAGTGAGCAGTTCTTC.

This clonotype was counted many times. The CDR3 coding sequence is TGCAGTGCTAGGGACAGGGCGACCTACGAGCAGTACTTC. Translating it yields CSARDRATYEQYF. The V and J genes are TRBV20-1 and TRBJ2-7; 8 nucleotides match TRBD1. J gave up 2 bases and V 3 bases, and 3 bases lay outside the gene matches. Germline V gene lookup returns CDR1 DFQATT and CDR2 SNEGSKA (reference sequence). The CDR3 sequence is 13 residues long.

This clonotype came up a few times. This rearrangement joins TRBV27 to TRBJ2-2; D gene unclear. Germline lookup yields CDR1 MNHEY and CDR2 SMNVEV (reference sequence). V was cut by 1 base and J by 1 base, with 10 bases left in between. This CDR3 has 16 amino acids. The CDR3 nucleotides are TGTGCCAGCAGTTTATGGGCCCGAATGAACACCGGGGAGCTGTTTTTT. Its protein is CASSLWARMNTGELFF.

This clonotype was counted once. This chain uses TRBV15 with TRBJ1-1; possibly TRBD1 for D (6 bases). This CDR3 region has 14 residues. The germline V gene has CDR1 LNHNV and CDR2 YYDKDF (reference sequence). V gave up 6 bases and J gave up 4 bases, with 15 bases separating them. CDR3 in DNA: TGTGCCACCAGGAGGGGGGGAGGGCTCACTGAAGCTTTCTTT. It specifies CATRRGGGLTEAFF. The whole variable domain, remainder taken from reference TRBV15 and TRBJ1-1, is DAMVIQNPRYQVTQFGKPVTLSCSQTLNHNVMYWYQQKSSQAPKLLFHYYDKDFNNEADTPDNFQSRRPNTSFCFLDIRSPGLGDTAMYLCATRRGGGLTEAFFGQGTRLTVV.

This clonotype was seen a handful of times. The V call is TRBV20-1, the J call TRBJ2-2, with D hard to call. There are 16 residues in the CDR3. The V end was cut by 3 bases, the J end by 2 bases, with 16 bases between. Germline CDR1 DFQATT, CDR2 SNEGSKA (reference sequence). CDR3: CSASPTYPANTGELFF. The CDR3 DNA sequence: TGCAGTGCTAGCCCAACCTACCCCGCCAACACCGGGGAGCTGTTTTTT.

The chain uses TRBV5-1 and TRBJ2-3; the match to TRBD1 covers 10 bases. This CDR3 comprises 15 residues. CDR1 SGHRS and CDR2 YFSETQ come from the germline V gene. V shed 3 bases, J shed 6 bases, and the junction held 7 bases outside the gene matches. The CDR3 spells CASSSPGQGMDTQYF. The CDR3 coding sequence is TGCGCCAGCAGCTCACCGGGACAGGGGATGGATACGCAGTATTTT.

In its sample, this clonotype was seen a few times. This chain joins TRBV7-9 and TRBJ2-3; the match to TRBD2 covers 8 bases. CDR1 is SEHNR, CDR2 FQNEAQ, per germline (reference sequence). J lost 4 bases, V lost 2 bases, and 8 bases had no gene match. This CDR3 is 16 amino acids long. The CDR3 DNA follows: TGTGCCAGCAGCTTAAGAGGTGGGCGGGAGGCAGATACGCAGTATTTT. Translating it yields CASSLRGGREADTQYF. Full variable domain (missing parts from reference TRBV7-9 and TRBJ2-3): DTGVSQNPRHKITKRGQNVTFRCDPISEHNRLYWYRQTLGQGPEFLTYFQNEAQLEKSRLLSDRFSAERPKGSFSTLEIQRTEQGDSAMYLCASSLRGGREADTQYFGPGTRLTVL.

This clonotype was observed a few times. The chain has TRBV7-3 and TRBJ1-6; maybe TRBD1 (5 bases). Deletions cut 5 bases from V and 7 bases from J, with 12 bases between. Per germline, CDR1 SGHTA and CDR2 FQGTGA. The CDR3 spans 14 residues. CDR3 protein: CASSAGAVNSPLHF. In nucleotides, the CDR3 is TGTGCCAGCAGCGCCGGGGCCGTGAATTCACCCCTCCACTTT.

V gene TRBV5-1 combines with J gene TRBJ1-6, with 7 bases matching TRBD1. V dropped 3 bases and J dropped 3; count of bases not matched to a gene: 3. CDR3 size: 15 residues. The germline CDR1 and CDR2 sequences are SGHRS and YFSETQ. The CDR3 nucleotides are TGCGCCAGCAGCTCCCGGGACAGCTATAATTCACCCCTCCACTTT. Its protein is CASSSRDSYNSPLHF.

In its sample, this clonotype was seen a few times. The gene calls are TRBV19 and TRBJ2-3, with unresolved D. The CDR3 length is 12 residues. CDR1 is LNHDA, CDR2 SQIVND, per germline (reference sequence). V lost 4 bases to trimming and J lost 5 bases, with 7 bases between them. CDR3 nucleotide sequence: TGTGCCAGTAGTAGGGCCCGAGATACGCAGTATTTT. This encodes CASSRARDTQYF.

The chain uses TRBV20-1 and TRBJ1-2, with D hard to call. V lost 2 bases and J 7 bases, leaving 8 bases between the germline ends. From germline, CDR1 is DFQATT and CDR2 SNEGSKA (reference sequence). This CDR3 contains 11 residues. The CDR3 loop reads CSARIGRGYTF. CDR3 nucleotides: TGCAGTGCTAGAATAGGTCGTGGCTACACCTTC.

The chain combines TRBV3-1 with TRBJ2-2, with D perhaps being TRBD1 or TRBD2 (5 bases each). The germline V gene encodes CDR1 LGHDT and CDR2 YNNKEL (reference sequence). Trimming removed 4 bases from V and 5 bases from J, with 14 bases in between. The CDR3 covers 15 residues. CDR3 in DNA: TGTGCCAGCAGCCCCTTAGGGACGGGGACCGGGGAGCTGTTTTTT. Amino acids: CASSPLGTGTGELFF.

The chain carries TRBV29-1 and TRBJ1-1; tentatively, D is TRBD1 (6 bases). The germline gives CDR1 SQVTM, CDR2 ANQGSEA. V was trimmed by 7 bases and J by 0 bases, leaving 15 bases between them. This CDR3 region has 14 residues. Here the CDR3 DNA reads TGCAGCGCGGGACAAGGGAACATGAACACTGAAGCTTTCTTT. It translates to CSAGQGNMNTEAFF.

V and J are TRBV6-1 and TRBJ2-6, with D perhaps matching TRBD2 (6 bases). The CDR3 runs to 14 residues. CDR1 is MNHNS, CDR2 SASEGT, per germline. V lost 8 bases and J 0 bases, leaving 8 bases between the germline ends. Here the CDR3 DNA reads TGTGCCAGCGCGGGGCTCTCTGGGGCCAACGTCCTGACTTTC. Encoded protein: CASAGLSGANVLTF.

The chain joins TRBV12-3 or TRBV12-4 to TRBJ2-3, with D perhaps assigned TRBD1 or TRBD2 (6 bases each). The CDR3 length is 14 residues. The germline V and J ends were trimmed by 9 bases and 5 bases, with 18 bases remaining between them. The CDR3: CASRIGGLRDTQYF. CDR3 bases: TGTGCCAGTAGAATAGGGGGGCTTAGAGATACGCAGTATTTT.

This chain connects TRBV20-1 to TRBJ2-3; the D gene is possibly TRBD1 (6 bases). Germline CDR1 reads DFQATT; CDR2 reads SNEGSKA (reference sequence). CDR3 length equals 13 residues. V lost 1 base and J 3 bases, leaving 8 bases between the germline ends. The DNA for the CDR3 is TGCAGTGCTAGAGTACAGGGAACAGATACGCAGTATTTT. Its translation: CSARVQGTDTQYF.

This sequence joins TRBV6-4 and TRBJ2-7, with D unclear. The germline gives CDR1 MRHNA, CDR2 SNTAGT. The CDR3 spans 11 residues. CDR3 in amino acids: CASSEDQEPLV. Here the CDR3 DNA reads TGTGCCAGCAGTGAGGATCAGGAACCTTTGGTC.

Only a few counts were recorded for this clonotype. The genes are TRBV7-6 and TRBJ2-3; TRBD2 is a possible D gene (5 bases). CDR1 is SGHVS and CDR2 is FNYEAQ in the germline V gene. V shed 5 bases and J shed 11 bases, with 20 bases lying between them. This CDR3 has 14 residues. For the CDR3, the DNA is TGTGCCAGCAGCCCCATGGACCCAGGAGGTGGGCAGTATTTT. This codes for CASSPMDPGGGQYF.

The V gene is TRBV14, the J gene TRBJ1-2, with D hard to call. V was clipped by 1 base and J by 4 bases, with 7 bases between them. The germline gives CDR1 SGHDN, CDR2 FVKESK. This CDR3 is built from 13 residues. The CDR3, as DNA: TGTGCCAGCAGCCAAGCCCCCCTCTATGGCTACACCTTC. Its translation: CASSQAPLYGYTF.

The chain links TRBV18 to TRBJ2-7, with 12 bases aligning to TRBD1. CDR1 is KGHSH, CDR2 LQKENI, per germline. This CDR3 contains 15 residues. V lost 6 bases to trimming and J lost 5 bases; unmatched junction nucleotides: 8. The CDR3: CASSYSGTGGDEQYF. CDR3 DNA sequence: TGTGCCAGCTCCTACTCCGGGACAGGGGGCGACGAGCAGTACTTC.

This clonotype was observed a few times. The chain uses TRBV7-6 and TRBJ2-4; the D call may be TRBD1 or TRBD2 (5 bases each). Germline CDR1 and CDR2: SGHVS and FNYEAQ. With 1 base removed from V and 1 base from J, the gap between germline ends came to 17 bases. The CDR3 totals 18 residues. The CDR3 is CASSLGPRVGVAKNIQYF. The CDR3 DNA reads TGTGCCAGCAGCTTAGGGCCAAGGGTGGGGGTTGCCAAAAACATTCAGTACTTC.

The chain couples TRBV5-1 to TRBJ2-5, with 7 nucleotides matching TRBD1. V trimming: 4 bases; J trimming: 5 bases; junction bases outside the gene matches: 11. In germline, CDR1 is SGHRS, CDR2 YFSETQ. CDR3 length: 15 amino acids. The DNA of the CDR3 is TGCGCCAGCAGCACAATTACAGGGGAAGGGGAGACCCAGTACTTC. This codes for CASSTITGEGETQYF.

This chain uses TRBV30 with TRBJ1-3; D is unclear. V dropped 5 bases and J dropped 0 bases, with 11 bases sitting between them. Germline-derived CDR1 and CDR2 are GTSNPN and SVGIG (reference sequence). The CDR3 extends over 14 amino acids. In DNA form, the CDR3 reads TGTGCCTGGGAAAAGGACCTCTCTGGAAACACCATATATTTT. Its translation: CAWEKDLSGNTIYF.

This chain joins TRBV25-1 and TRBJ2-5; 8 bases agree with TRBD1. CDR1 is MGHDK and CDR2 is SYGVNS in the germline V gene. The CDR3 length is 14 residues. Losses at the gene ends were 5 bases for V and 7 bases for J; bases not matched to a gene: 9. CDR3 in amino acids: CASSKRTGWGTQYF. CDR3 nucleotides: TGTGCCAGCAGTAAGCGGACAGGGTGGGGGACCCAGTACTTC.

The rearrangement links TRBV11-2 to TRBJ2-5, with 10 bases lining up with TRBD2. Germline assignment: CDR1 SGHAT and CDR2 FQNNGV. CDR3 length: 16 amino acids. V trimming: 1 base; J trimming: 2 bases; junction bases outside the gene matches: 4. The CDR3 nucleotides are TGTGCCAGCAGCTTAGCCCCAGCGGGAGGGCAAGAGACCCAGTACTTC. Its translation is CASSLAPAGGQETQYF. The full variable domain, its missing parts supplied by reference TRBV11-2 and TRBJ2-5, is EAGVAQSPRYKIIEKRQSVAFWCNPISGHATLYWYQQILGQGPKLLIQFQNNGVVDDSQLPKDRFSAERLKGVDSTLKIQPAKLEDSAVYLCASSLAPAGGQETQYFGPGTRLLVL.

This clonotype was counted only a few times. The rearrangement joins TRBV7-2 to TRBJ2-5; D may be TRBD2 (6 bases). Trimming pared 7 bases from V and 4 bases from J, leaving 16 bases between. The CDR3 extends over 14 amino acids. The germline V gene encodes CDR1 SGHTA and CDR2 FQGNSA. The CDR3: CASTRRRGRETQYF. The CDR3 nucleotides are TGTGCCAGCACCCGAAGGAGGGGTCGAGAGACCCAGTACTTC.

The chain carries TRBV27 and TRBJ1-5; TRBD1 agrees at 7 bases. Germline CDR1 and CDR2: MNHEY and SMNVEV (reference sequence). V was pared by 3 bases and J by 2 bases, with 7 bases of the junction left unmatched. This CDR3 comprises 16 residues. CDR3: CASSLEGAGGNQPQHF. CDR3 nucleotides: TGTGCCAGCAGTTTGGAGGGGGCCGGCGGCAATCAGCCCCAGCATTTT.